This T cell receptor beta chain was obtained from a study of OX40 agonist ivuxolimab in advanced cancers. Study-level background: One patient with hepatocellular carcinoma and two with cutaneous melanoma, three in all, had partial responses.

Autoimmune disease history or systemic immunosuppression meant exclusion. The V end was cut by 5 bases, the J end by 2 bases, with 8 bases between. This CDR3 region has 13 residues. Germline V CDR1 and CDR2: SGHTA, FQGNSA. Only in-frame clones appear in the TCRdb table, and some are missing; sequencing was by immunoSEQ multiplex PCR. Of tens of thousands of clones in the sample, 80% to 95% are singletons; the top ten hold around 6.9%. V is TRBV7-2 and J is TRBJ2-3; D remains unclear. The source is an adult with an advanced solid tumor such as melanoma, head and neck, liver or kidney cancer. The sample was CD4+ or CD8+ T cells sorted from blood, taken in a trial of the OX40 agonist ivuxolimab. The CDR3, as DNA: TGTGCCAGCAGCCCGGATCTCACAGATACGCAGTATTTT. Its translation: CASSPDLTDTQYF.